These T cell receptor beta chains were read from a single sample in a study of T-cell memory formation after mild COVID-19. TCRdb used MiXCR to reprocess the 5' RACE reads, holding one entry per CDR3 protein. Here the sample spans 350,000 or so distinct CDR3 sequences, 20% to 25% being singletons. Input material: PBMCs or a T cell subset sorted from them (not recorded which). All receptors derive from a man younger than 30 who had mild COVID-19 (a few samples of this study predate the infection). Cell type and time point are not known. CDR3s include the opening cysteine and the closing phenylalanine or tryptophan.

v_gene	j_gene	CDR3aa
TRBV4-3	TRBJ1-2	CASSQDLSTGGNYGYTF
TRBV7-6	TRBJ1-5	CASSLKGVLQPQHF
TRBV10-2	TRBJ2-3	CASSELVRRGGTDTQYF
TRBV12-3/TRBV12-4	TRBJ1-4	CASSLEGVWAKLFF
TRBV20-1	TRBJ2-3	CSADTGGPQYF
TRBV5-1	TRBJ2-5	CASSPGLAGVQETQYF
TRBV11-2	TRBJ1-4	CASSLRGTGFTTNEKLFF
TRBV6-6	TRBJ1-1	CASRPLGGNTEAFF
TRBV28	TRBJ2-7	CASSRSGGGHYEQYF
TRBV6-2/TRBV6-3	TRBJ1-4	CASSAGPFEKLFF
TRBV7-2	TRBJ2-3	CASSLGPSKDTQYF
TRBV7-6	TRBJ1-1	CASSSFRGNTEAFF
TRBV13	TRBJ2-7	CASSPQADSYEQYF
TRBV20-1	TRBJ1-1	CSATSWTGIAEAFF
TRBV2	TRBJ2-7	CASSDPPGGVYEQYF
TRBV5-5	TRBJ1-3	CASSGFRGAGNTIYF
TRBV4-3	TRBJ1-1	CASSQGVALGGAEAFF
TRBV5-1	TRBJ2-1	CASSSRWGDNEQFF
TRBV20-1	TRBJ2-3	CSASSSTFTDTQYF
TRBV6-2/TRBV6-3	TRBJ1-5	CAIRDNSLQPQHF
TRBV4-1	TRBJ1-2	CASSQQQTGYYGYTF
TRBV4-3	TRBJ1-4	CASSQDWGANEKLFF
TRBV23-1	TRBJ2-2	CAADRGPYTGELFF
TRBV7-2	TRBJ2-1	CASSLGTSGVSSYNEQFF
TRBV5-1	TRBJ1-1	CASSLAGGWTEAFF
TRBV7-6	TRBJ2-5	CASSLGPVETQYF
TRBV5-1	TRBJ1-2	CASSLAPGSNYGYTF
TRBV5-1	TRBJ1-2	CASSQGPAGGYTF
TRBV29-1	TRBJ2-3	CSVEGGAEDTQYF
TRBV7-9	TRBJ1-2	CASSFWPNYGYTF
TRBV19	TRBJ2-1	CASSRGFTYNEQFF
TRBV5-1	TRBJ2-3	CASTDRLVFTDTQYF
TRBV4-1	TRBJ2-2	CASSQGLTSTGELFF
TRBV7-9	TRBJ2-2	CASSLRGSLSRLNTWELFF
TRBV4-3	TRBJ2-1	CASSQESAGGPPTRSF
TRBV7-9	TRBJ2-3	CASSWRGADTQYF
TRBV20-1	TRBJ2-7	CSASRPTSGTDEQYF
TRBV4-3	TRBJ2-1	CASSQGRAREQFF
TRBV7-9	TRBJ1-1	CASSLVIGGITEAFF
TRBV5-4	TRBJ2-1	CASSLELAGGPSNEQFF
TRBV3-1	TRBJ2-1	CASSQENEQFF
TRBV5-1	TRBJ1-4	CASSSDYPAEKLFF
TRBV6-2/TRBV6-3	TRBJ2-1	CASREYNEQFF
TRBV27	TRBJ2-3	CASSLSGGSPDTQYF
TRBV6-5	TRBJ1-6	CASSAQRGGSPLHF
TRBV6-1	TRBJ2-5	CASSEFLRKGIFSETQYF
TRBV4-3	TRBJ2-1	CASSQDRLAEQFF
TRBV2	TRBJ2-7	CASSDKTGYEQYF
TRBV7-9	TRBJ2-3	CASSLDLAGVGSDTQYF